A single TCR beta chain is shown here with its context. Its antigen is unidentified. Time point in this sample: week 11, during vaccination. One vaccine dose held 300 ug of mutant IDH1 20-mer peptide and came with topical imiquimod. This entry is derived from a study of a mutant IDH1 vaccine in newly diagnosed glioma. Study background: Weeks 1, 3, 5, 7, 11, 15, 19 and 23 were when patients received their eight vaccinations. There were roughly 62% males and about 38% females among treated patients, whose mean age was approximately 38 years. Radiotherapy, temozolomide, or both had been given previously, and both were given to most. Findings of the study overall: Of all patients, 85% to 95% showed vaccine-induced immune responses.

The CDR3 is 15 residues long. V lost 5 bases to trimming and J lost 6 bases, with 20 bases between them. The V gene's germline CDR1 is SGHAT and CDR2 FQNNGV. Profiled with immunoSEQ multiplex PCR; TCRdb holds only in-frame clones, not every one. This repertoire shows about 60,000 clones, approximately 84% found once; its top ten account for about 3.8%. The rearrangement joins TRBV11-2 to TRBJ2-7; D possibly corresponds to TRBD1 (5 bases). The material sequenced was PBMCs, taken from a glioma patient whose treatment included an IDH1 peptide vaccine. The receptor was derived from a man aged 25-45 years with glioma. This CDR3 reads CASSRGRDEGREQYF. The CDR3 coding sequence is TGTGCCAGCAGCCGAGGCAGGGATGAAGGGCGCGAGCAGTACTTC.